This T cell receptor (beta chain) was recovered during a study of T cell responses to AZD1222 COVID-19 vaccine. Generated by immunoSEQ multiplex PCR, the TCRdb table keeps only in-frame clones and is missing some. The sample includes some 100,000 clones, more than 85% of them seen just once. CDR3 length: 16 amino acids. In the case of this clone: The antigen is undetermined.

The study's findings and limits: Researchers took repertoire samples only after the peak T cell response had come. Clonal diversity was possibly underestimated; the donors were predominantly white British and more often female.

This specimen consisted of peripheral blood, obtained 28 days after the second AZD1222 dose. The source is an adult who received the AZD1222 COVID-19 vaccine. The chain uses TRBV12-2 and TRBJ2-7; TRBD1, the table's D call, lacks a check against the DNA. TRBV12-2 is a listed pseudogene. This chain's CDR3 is CASRLDWATRSLEQYF. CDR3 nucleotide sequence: TGTGCAAGTCGCTTAGACTGGGCCACGAGATCTCTCGAGCAGTACTTC.